This is a list of T cell receptor beta chains from one sample in a study of T cells in Graves' hyperthyroidism and ophthalmopathy. TCRdb analysed the multiplex PCR reads with MiXCR anew, one entry per CDR3 protein. This table has a few hundred thousand distinct CDR3 sequences, approximately 14% appearing once. The sequenced sample was blood. The receptor source for this set is a middle-aged woman with Graves' ophthalmopathy. CDR3s include the opening cysteine and the closing phenylalanine or tryptophan. D genes are given only for firm matches. For some rows the clone size is stated as once, few or many, or as a class when expanded; others skip it.

J,D,size,length,V,CDR3,DNA
TRBJ2-3,.,many,16,TRBV3-1,CASSHRAGSVTDTQYF,TGTGCCAGCAGCCACCGGGCGGGGAGTGTGACAGATACGCAGTATTTT
TRBJ2-3,.,many,12,TRBV20-1,CSARLDTDTQYF,TGCAGTGCTAGACTAGACACAGATACGCAGTATTTT
TRBJ1-1,.,.,14,TRBV29-1,CSVDRESHPTEAFF,TGCAGCGTTGACCGGGAGAGCCACCCGACTGAAGCTTTCTTT
TRBJ2-7,.,.,15,TRBV6-1,CASSRTVLSSYEQYF,TGTGCCAGCTCCCGGACGGTATTGAGCTCCTACGAGCAGTACTTC
TRBJ2-7,TRBD2,many,15,TRBV2,CASSESGGRSYEQYF,TGTGCCAGCAGTGAAAGCGGGGGCCGCTCCTACGAGCAGTACTTC
TRBJ2-2,.,few,13,TRBV15,CATSRFGTGELFF,TGTGCCACCAGCAGGTTCGGGACCGGGGAGCTGTTTTTT
TRBJ1-6,TRBD1,few,15,TRBV30,CAYTPPGTGASPLHF,TGTGCCTACACCCCCCCCGGGACAGGGGCTTCACCCCTCCACTTT
TRBJ1-1,.,few,11,TRBV29-1,CSVEDWGEAFF,TGCAGCGTTGAAGATTGGGGTGAAGCTTTCTTT
TRBJ2-2,.,few,15,TRBV5-1,CASSLVQGPTGELFF,TGCGCCAGCAGCTTGGTCCAGGGCCCCACCGGGGAGCTGTTTTTT
TRBJ1-2,TRBD1,many,16,TRBV3-1,CASSVRGQGFNYGYTF,TGTGCCAGCAGCGTTCGCGGACAGGGCTTTAACTATGGCTACACCTTC
TRBJ1-6,.,few,14,TRBV15,CATSRDQRGSPLHF,TGTGCCACCAGCAGAGATCAGCGGGGTTCACCCCTCCACTTT
TRBJ2-7,.,.,17,TRBV11-1,CASSLTGTFRTPYEQYF,TGTGCCAGCAGCCTTACCGGGACGTTTCGGACACCCTACGAGCAGTACTTC
TRBJ2-1,TRBD2,many,15,TRBV28,CASSLWTSGRNEQFF,TGTGCCAGCAGTTTATGGACTAGCGGGAGAAATGAGCAGTTCTTC
TRBJ1-5,.,many,15,TRBV6-1,CASSEGGLSNQPQHF,TGTGCCAGCAGCGAAGGGGGTCTGAGCAATCAGCCCCAGCATTTT
TRBJ1-1,.,.,14,TRBV13,CASSLDLGRTEAFF,TGTGCCAGCAGCTTAGACCTGGGTAGGACTGAAGCTTTCTTT
TRBJ1-4,TRBD1,few,16,TRBV18,CASSPTGTGVNEKLFF,TGTGCCAGCTCACCGACCGGGACAGGGGTCAATGAAAAACTGTTTTTT
TRBJ2-5,TRBD1,few,14,TRBV5-8,CASSGLGQQETQYF,TGTGCCAGCAGCGGACTGGGACAGCAAGAGACCCAGTACTTC
TRBJ2-7,TRBD1,many,14,TRBV6-2/TRBV6-3,CASRRGTGWDEQYF,TGTGCCAGCAGGCGAGGGACAGGTTGGGACGAGCAGTACTTC
TRBJ2-2,TRBD2,.,17,TRBV7-2,CASSPRLAGVSTGELFF,TGTGCCAGCAGCCCAAGACTAGCGGGGGTCTCCACCGGGGAGCTGTTTTTT
TRBJ1-6,TRBD1,many,14,TRBV20-1,CSARGTVSSSPLHF,TGCAGTGCTAGGGGGACAGTGAGTTCTTCACCCCTCCACTTT
TRBJ1-5,.,many,15,TRBV19,CASSINGGGDQPQHF,TGTGCCAGTAGTATAAACGGCGGGGGGGATCAGCCCCAGCATTTT
TRBJ2-2,.,many,16,TRBV2,CASSEAEPRFTGELFF,TGTGCCAGCAGTGAAGCTGAGCCACGGTTCACCGGGGAGCTGTTTTTT
TRBJ1-6,.,few,13,TRBV19,CASSIRGSSPLHF,TGTGCCAGTAGTATCCGGGGGAGTTCACCCCTCCACTTT
TRBJ2-1,TRBD1,many,15,TRBV5-5,CASSLRDRGYNEQFF,TGTGCCAGCAGCTTGAGGGACAGGGGCTACAATGAGCAGTTCTTC
TRBJ2-3,.,few,14,TRBV20-1,CSARVFTRTDTQYF,TGCAGTGCTAGAGTTTTTACCCGCACAGATACGCAGTATTTT
TRBJ2-2,TRBD2,.,17,TRBV3-1,CASRPIISGGSTGELFF,TGTGCCAGCAGGCCCATCATCAGCGGGGGTTCCACCGGGGAGCTGTTTTTT
TRBJ2-1,.,.,18,TRBV19,CASSKTHLSPAIQEPQFF,TGTGCCAGTAGTAAAACCCACCTAAGCCCGGCGATACAAGAACCGCAGTTCTTC
TRBJ1-1,.,many,15,TRBV6-1,CASSERGHPRTEAFF,TGTGCCAGCAGTGAGAGGGGACACCCGAGGACTGAAGCTTTCTTT
TRBJ2-5,.,many,15,TRBV20-1,CSAEQTRAGLETQYF,TGCAGTGCTGAACAGACAAGGGCGGGGTTGGAGACCCAGTACTTC
TRBJ2-5,.,.,12,TRBV28,CASNLRGETQYF,TGTGCCAGCAACCTCAGAGGAGAGACCCAGTACTTC
TRBJ2-5,.,many,14,TRBV29-1,CSVEGGPGRETQYF,TGCAGCGTTGAGGGTGGACCTGGGAGAGAGACCCAGTACTTC
TRBJ2-1,TRBD2,many,15,TRBV7-9,CASTPTSGRLNEQFF,TGTGCCAGCACCCCGACTAGCGGGAGACTCAATGAGCAGTTCTTC
TRBJ1-1,.,.,14,TRBV6-2/TRBV6-3,CASGGSVSLAEAFF,TGTGCCAGCGGGGGGTCTGTCTCGTTAGCTGAAGCTTTCTTT
TRBJ2-3,.,few,14,TRBV5-5,CASSLSGLGNTQYF,TGTGCCAGCAGCTTGTCCGGGTTGGGAAATACGCAGTATTTT
TRBJ1-2,TRBD1,many,18,TRBV11-3,CASSSIRGGQGGSYGYTF,TGTGCCAGCAGCTCGATCCGCGGCGGACAGGGAGGTAGCTATGGCTACACCTTC
TRBJ1-6,.,.,13,TRBV3-1,CASSYRTNSPLHF,TGTGCCAGCAGCTATCGGACGAATTCACCCCTCCACTTT
TRBJ1-2,.,.,15,TRBV5-5,CASSFTGRPYYGYTF,TGTGCCAGCAGTTTTACAGGGAGGCCCTACTATGGCTACACCTTC
TRBJ2-2,TRBD1,many,14,TRBV5-8,CASSRDRATGELFF,TGTGCCAGCAGTCGGGACAGGGCCACCGGGGAGCTGTTTTTT
TRBJ2-1,.,many,14,TRBV20-1,CSARGLRSYNEQFF,TGCAGTGCTAGAGGGTTACGATCCTACAATGAGCAGTTCTTC
TRBJ2-3,.,many,16,TRBV24-1,CATSDSGHGSPDTQYF,TGTGCCACCAGTGATTCGGGACACGGTTCACCTGATACGCAGTATTTT